These 23 T cell receptor beta chains originate from one sample sequenced in a study of T cells in localized non-small cell lung cancer. The repertoire was sequenced with immunoSEQ multiplex PCR; TCRdb's copy has only in-frame clones and lacks some. The table includes tens of thousands of clones, around 83% detected once. The sample consisted of PBMCs, taken before any cancer treatment. The receptors shown here come from a man aged 35-75 years with stage II lung adenocarcinoma.

The chain combines TRBV19 with TRBJ2-7, with a weak D call TRBD2 (6 bases). Germline CDR1 reads LNHDA; CDR2 reads SQIVND (reference sequence). The CDR3 is made up of 18 amino acids. Trimming stripped 5 bases from V and 2 bases from J, with 25 bases between. CDR3 nucleotide sequence: TGTGCCAGTAGTCCCACCGGGGGACCCCGGGTAACACCCTACGAGCAGTACTTC. It specifies CASSPTGGPRVTPYEQYF.

The gene calls are TRBV5-6 and TRBJ2-1; 9 positions match TRBD1. The V segment lost 4 bases and the J segment 8 bases; nucleotides outside the gene matches: 13. The CDR3 sequence is 16 residues long. Germline assignment: CDR1 SGHDT and CDR2 YYEEEE. The CDR3 bases are TGTGCCAGCAGCCATATTCCGGGACAGGGACGTGATGAGCAGTTCTTC. Protein: CASSHIPGQGRDEQFF.

The chain carries TRBV4-2 and TRBJ1-1, with a tentative D call TRBD1 (6 bases). Germline assignment: CDR1 LGHNA and CDR2 YNFKEQ. V was trimmed by 4 bases and J by 3 bases, leaving 18 bases between them. This CDR3 spans 16 amino acids. The CDR3, as DNA: TGTGCCAGCAGCCGACCAGGGGCGACGGGGGACACTGAAGCTTTCTTT. It yields the protein CASSRPGATGDTEAFF.

The chain carries TRBV4-2 and TRBJ1-1; possible D gene TRBD1, 5 bases. The CDR3 runs to 15 residues. Trimming removed 4 bases at V and 1 base at J, with 13 bases between. Germline V lookup: CDR1 LGHNA, CDR2 YNFKEQ. The CDR3 DNA follows: TGTGCCAGCAGCCCGGGGCCGGGGAGGAACACTGAAGCTTTCTTT. It yields the protein CASSPGPGRNTEAFF.

The V call is TRBV5-1, the J call TRBJ2-5; D perhaps matches TRBD1 (5 bases). Between the trimmed V and J ends, which lost 0 bases and 5 bases, there was a span of 14 bases. CDR3 length equals 15 residues. The germline V gene has CDR1 SGHRS and CDR2 YFSETQ. The CDR3: CASSLAFGAEETQYF. In nucleotides, the CDR3 is TGCGCCAGCAGCTTGGCCTTTGGGGCTGAGGAGACCCAGTACTTC.

V gene TRBV4-2 combines with J gene TRBJ2-7, with 7 nucleotides matching TRBD1. V shed 5 bases and J 5 bases; nucleotides not matched to a gene: 15. Germline assignment: CDR1 LGHNA and CDR2 YNFKEQ. This CDR3 comprises 16 residues. CDR3 nucleotide sequence: TGTGCCAGCAGCGAGTTAGGCGCAGGGGGTAATCACGAGCAGTACTTC. It codes for CASSELGAGGNHEQYF.

This chain joins TRBV11-2 and TRBJ2-7, with D perhaps TRBD1 (6 bases). This CDR3 comprises 14 residues. With 6 bases removed from V and 1 base from J, the gap between germline ends came to 13 bases. Germline CDR1 is SGHAT and CDR2 is FQNNGV. The CDR3 loop is CASRPYRDSYEQYF. In DNA form, the CDR3 reads TGTGCCAGCAGGCCTTACAGGGATTCCTACGAGCAGTACTTC.

In its sample, this clone was seen once. V usage is TRBV28 and J usage is TRBJ2-3; the match to TRBD1 covers 9 bases. The junction had 8 bases not matched to a gene; V was cut back by 2 bases and J by 2 bases. The CDR3 consists of 17 residues. CDR1 and CDR2 from the germline V gene are MDHEN and SYDVKM. As DNA, the CDR3 is TGTGCCAGCAGTTTAGGGGGTTGGGACAGGGACACAGATACGCAGTATTTT. Protein product: CASSLGGWDRDTDTQYF.

The V and J genes are TRBV7-6 and TRBJ2-3; D is tentatively TRBD1 or TRBD2 (6 bases each). The CDR3 spans 16 residues. In germline, CDR1 is SGHVS, CDR2 FNYEAQ. V lost 0 bases and J 4 bases, leaving 14 bases between the germline ends. CDR3 amino acids: CASSLAYQGRPDTQYF. The CDR3, as DNA: TGTGCCAGCAGCTTAGCATATCAGGGGAGGCCAGATACGCAGTATTTT. Full variable domain (outside the CDR3, taken from reference TRBV7-6 and TRBJ2-3): GAGVSQSPRYKVTKRGQDVALRCDPISGHVSLYWYRQALGQGPEFLTYFNYEAQQDKSGLPNDRFSAERPEGSISTLTIQRTEQRDSAMYRCASSLAYQGRPDTQYFGPGTRLTVL.

In regard to this clone: A read error may account for a junction end that differs from germline. This chain uses TRBV5-1 with TRBJ2-7; D not resolved. The length of the CDR3 is 13 residues. The germline CDR1 and CDR2 sequences are SGHRS and YFSETQ. The CDR3 region is CAGSSPRIYEQYF. CDR3 in DNA: TGCGCCGGCAGCTCCCCCCGAATCTACGAGCAGTACTTC.

This chain uses TRBV9 with TRBJ2-1; TRBD2 might be the D (6 bases). Trimming stripped 3 bases from V and 8 bases from J, with 15 bases between. Per germline, CDR1 SGDLS and CDR2 YYNGEE. The CDR3 spans 14 residues. The CDR3 nucleotides are TGTGCCAGCAGCGCAAGACTAGTAGGCGATGAGCAGTTCTTC. This codes for CASSARLVGDEQFF.

The rearrangement uses TRBV18 and TRBJ2-7; 7 positions agree with TRBD1. This CDR3 contains 13 residues. V shed 3 bases, J shed 4 bases, and the junction held 3 bases outside the gene matches. In germline, CDR1 is KGHSH, CDR2 LQKENI. CDR3 loop: CASSPGTEYEQYF. Here the CDR3 DNA reads TGTGCCAGCTCACCCGGGACAGAGTACGAGCAGTACTTC.

The chain joins TRBV14 to TRBJ2-5; possibly TRBD1 for D (6 bases). Germline V gives CDR1 SGHDN, CDR2 FVKESK. Trimming shortened V by 3 bases and J by 5 bases, and 10 bases separated the two germline ends. This CDR3 is built from 13 residues. CDR3 nucleotide sequence: TGTGCCAGCAGCCATTGGGGGCGTGAGACCCAGTACTTC. Its translation is CASSHWGRETQYF.

This chain joins TRBV5-4 and TRBJ2-5, with 10 positions matching TRBD1. Trimming took 4 bases from V and 2 from J; bases not matched to a gene: 2. CDR3 length: 14 amino acids. The germline V gene has CDR1 SGHNT and CDR2 YYREEE (reference sequence). The CDR3: CASSKDRGQETQYF. The CDR3 coding sequence is TGTGCCAGCAGCAAGGACAGGGGGCAAGAGACCCAGTACTTC.

For this clone: Other nucleotide sequences from this sample produce the same CDR3. The V gene is TRBV6-6, the J gene TRBJ2-7; TRBD1 agrees at 7 bases. Germline CDR1 MNHNY, CDR2 SVGAGI (reference sequence). CDR3 size: 14 residues. The junction had 6 bases not matched to a gene; V was cut back by 6 bases and J by 1 base. CDR3 sequence reads: CASSRQGLSYEQYF. CDR3 in DNA: TGTGCCAGCAGCAGACAGGGCCTATCCTACGAGCAGTACTTC.

The chain combines TRBV28 with TRBJ2-3; a possible D gene is TRBD2 (6 bases). Trimming stripped 2 bases from V and 0 bases from J, with 15 bases between. The CDR3 covers 17 residues. Germline assignment: CDR1 MDHEN and CDR2 SYDVKM. The CDR3 protein is CASSLIPPGTSTDTQYF. The CDR3 DNA is TGTGCCAGCAGTTTAATCCCCCCCGGGACTAGCACAGATACGCAGTATTTT.

This chain joins TRBV7-6 and TRBJ1-1, with D possibly being TRBD1 (6 bases). With 4 bases removed from V and 0 bases from J, the gap between germline ends came to 9 bases. The CDR3 totals 14 residues. CDR1 SGHVS and CDR2 FNYEAQ come from the germline V gene. The CDR3 protein is CASSSRGLNTEAFF. For the CDR3, the DNA is TGTGCCAGCAGCTCCCGGGGGCTGAACACTGAAGCTTTCTTT.

The rearrangement joins TRBV21-1 to TRBJ2-3; the table's D call TRBD2 went unverified against the DNA. TRBV21-1 represents a pseudogene. CDR3 length equals 18 residues. The CDR3 loop reads CASSKGGTSGACTDTQYF. Here the CDR3 DNA reads TGTGCCAGCAGCAAAGGAGGGACTAGCGGGGCGTGCACAGATACGCAGTATTTT.

V is TRBV2 and J is TRBJ1-2; 8 positions match TRBD1. The V and J ends lost 5 bases and 8 bases, in that order; junction bases with no gene match: 4. The CDR3 length is 12 residues. Germline V gives CDR1 SNHLY, CDR2 FYNNEI. CDR3 protein: CASSSGGAGYTF. As DNA, the CDR3 is TGTGCCAGCAGTTCAGGGGGCGCGGGCTACACCTTC. Supplemented by reference TRBV2 and TRBJ1-2, the full variable domain reads EPEVTQTPSHQVTQMGQEVILRCVPISNHLYFYWYRQILGQKVEFLVSFYNNEISEKSEIFDDQFSVERPDGSNFTLKIRSTKLEDSAMYFCASSSGGAGYTFGSGTRLTVV.

Written as DNA, the CDR3 is TGTGCCAGCAGGCGGGACAGGGACTACGAGCAGTACTTC. Its translation is CASRRDRDYEQYF. The chain recombines TRBV2 with TRBJ2-7, with 9 nucleotides matching TRBD1. The V and J ends lost 6 bases and 3 bases, in that order; junction bases with no gene match: 3. CDR3 length equals 13 residues. Germline CDR1 SNHLY, CDR2 FYNNEI.

V and J are TRBV5-1 and TRBJ1-3; no clear D gene. This CDR3 comprises 14 residues. Germline V gene data show CDR1 as SGHRS and CDR2 as YFSETQ. The V end lost 4 bases, the J end lost 0 bases, and 8 bases lay between the germline ends. The CDR3 DNA reads TGCGCCAGCAGCCTCGAAAGCTCTGGAAACACCATATATTTT. It encodes CASSLESSGNTIYF.

The CDR3 protein is CASSQGGRAYGYTF. The CDR3 bases are TGCGCCAGCAGCCAAGGCGGACGGGCCTATGGCTACACCTTC. The chain joins TRBV4-1 to TRBJ1-2; D unresolved. V shed 1 base and J shed 4 bases, with 10 bases lying between them. The germline V gene encodes CDR1 MGHRA and CDR2 YSYEKL. The CDR3 covers 14 residues.

The table lists this clone with a few counts. V usage is TRBV28 and J usage is TRBJ2-3, with 7 bases aligning to TRBD2. The CDR3 length is 14 residues. J lost 8 bases, V lost 7 bases, and 12 bases had no gene match. The V gene's germline CDR1 is MDHEN and CDR2 SYDVKM. CDR3 amino acids: CASNENLSGGTQYF. CDR3 coding DNA: TGTGCCAGCAACGAGAACCTCTCGGGGGGTACGCAGTATTTT.